This is a list of T cell receptor beta chains from one sample in a study of CD8 T cells in ankylosing spondylitis. One entry per CDR3 protein results from TCRdb running MiXCR on the 5' RACE reads. The sample contains some 140,000 distinct CDR3 sequences, more than 7% of which appear only once. The specimen was synovial fluid, either unsorted or a sorted T cell fraction (not recorded which). Receptors originate from a male donor with ankylosing spondylitis. Both conserved end residues are part of each CDR3. The D gene is left open where the match is weak. Size is stated for part of the rows, as once, few or many counts, or as a class when the clone is expanded.

>NA|TRBJ2-7|many|TRBV14
CASSPTGGDYEQYF
TGTGCCAGCAGCCCGACAGGAGGGGACTACGAGCAGTACTTC
>TRBD1|TRBJ1-1|few|TRBV11-1
CASSLGRGSTEAFF
TGTGCCAGCAGCTTAGGCAGGGGGAGCACTGAAGCTTTCTTT
>NA|TRBJ1-4|few|TRBV18
CASSQEYNEKLFF
TGTGCCAGCTCACAGGAGTATAATGAAAAACTGTTTTTT
>TRBD1|TRBJ2-1|many|TRBV20-1
CSARDRQGARKFF
TGCAGTGCTAGAGATAGGCAGGGGGCAAGGAAGTTCTTC
>NA|TRBJ1-1|many|TRBV29-1
CSVQGPPTEAFF
TGCAGCGTTCAGGGGCCCCCCACTGAAGCTTTCTTT
>NA|TRBJ1-1|NA|TRBV29-1
CSVTEGTEAFF
TGCAGCGTGACCGAGGGGACTGAAGCTTTCTTT
>NA|TRBJ2-5|NA|TRBV5-1
CASRQEETQYF
TGCGCCAGCAGGCAGGAAGAGACCCAGTACTTC
>NA|TRBJ1-6|few|TRBV4-1
CASSQGNTAGPLHF
TGCGCCAGCAGCCAAGGTAACACCGCTGGTCCCCTCCACTTT
>TRBD1|TRBJ1-4|NA|TRBV4-1
CASSRSYRGNYPLGANEKLFF
TGCGCCAGCAGCCGATCATACAGGGGAAATTATCCCTTGGGAGCTAATGAAAAACTGTTTTTT
>TRBD1|TRBJ2-2|many|TRBV24-1
CATSDDRDTGELFF
TGTGCCACCAGTGATGACAGGGACACCGGGGAGCTGTTTTTT
>NA|TRBJ2-3|few|TRBV20-1
CSARAGTDTQYF
TGCAGTGCTAGAGCAGGGACAGATACGCAGTATTTT
>NA|TRBJ2-3|few|TRBV6-2/TRBV6-3
CASRRLDGGRSTDTQYF
TGTGCCAGCAGACGCCTCGACGGGGGGCGTAGCACAGATACGCAGTATTTT
>NA|TRBJ2-1|many|TRBV12-3/TRBV12-4
CASSFRNEQFF
TGTGCCAGCAGTTTTAGAAATGAGCAGTTCTTC
>NA|TRBJ1-2|many|TRBV28
CASSLGDYGYTF
TGTGCCAGCAGTTTGGGGGACTATGGCTACACCTTC
>NA|TRBJ2-1|many|TRBV24-1
CATSENGSGGRNEQFF
TGTGCCACCAGTGAGAACGGGAGCGGAGGTCGGAATGAGCAGTTCTTC
>NA|TRBJ2-2|many|TRBV29-1
CSVPHLADGELFF
TGCAGCGTTCCCCACCTCGCGGACGGGGAGCTGTTTTTT
>TRBD2|TRBJ2-5|few|TRBV28
CASSGLAGLWSIQETQYF
TGTGCCAGCAGTGGCCTAGCGGGGCTCTGGTCGATTCAAGAGACCCAGTACTTC
>NA|TRBJ2-7|few|TRBV20-1
CSAIQDRTYEQYF
TGCAGTGCCATCCAAGACAGGACCTACGAGCAGTACTTC
>TRBD1|TRBJ1-2|few|TRBV19
CASSPGQEILRGYTF
TGTGCCAGTAGTCCCGGACAGGAAATTCTGAGAGGCTACACCTTC
>TRBD1|TRBJ2-2|few|TRBV4-3
CASSPIGQATGELFF
TGCGCCAGCAGCCCGATAGGACAGGCCACCGGGGAGCTGTTTTTT
>NA|TRBJ2-3|many|TRBV21-1
CASSRGLPENTDTQYF
TGTGCCAGCAGCCGGGGACTACCGGAGAACACAGATACGCAGTATTTT
>NA|TRBJ2-2|few|TRBV24-1
CATSQPRAPGTGELFF
TGTGCCACCAGTCAACCCCGGGCCCCAGGCACCGGGGAGCTGTTTTTT
>NA|TRBJ1-1|NA|TRBV2
CASRRQVNTEAFF
TGTGCCAGCCGAAGACAGGTGAACACTGAAGCTTTCTTT
>NA|TRBJ2-7|many|TRBV28
CASWGRGVTPIYEQYF
TGTGCCAGCTGGGGTAGGGGGGTCACTCCGATCTACGAGCAGTACTTC
>NA|TRBJ2-2|NA|TRBV5-6
CASSLAKTGPGSSGELFF
TGTGCCAGCAGCTTGGCCAAAACCGGGCCAGGGAGTAGCGGGGAGCTGTTTTTT
>TRBD2|TRBJ2-3|NA|TRBV20-1
CSAHSPGSGSTDTQYF
TGCAGTGCTCACAGTCCAGGTAGCGGGAGCACAGATACGCAGTATTTT
>NA|TRBJ1-2|many|TRBV4-1
CASSQGEGYGYTF
TGCGCCAGCAGCCAAGGGGAGGGGTATGGCTACACCTTC
>TRBD2|TRBJ2-7|many|TRBV29-1
CSVATSGTYEQYF
TGCAGCGTTGCGACTAGCGGTACCTACGAGCAGTACTTC
>NA|TRBJ2-5|many|TRBV6-5
CASSRGAETQYF
TGTGCCAGCAGTCGGGGGGCGGAGACCCAGTACTTC
>NA|TRBJ2-7|many|TRBV6-2/TRBV6-3
CASSSQTSEQYF
TGTGCCAGCAGTTCTCAGACTAGCGAGCAGTACTTC
>NA|TRBJ2-1|few|TRBV15
CATSRDFTLRVRTGPEQFF
TGTGCCACCAGCAGAGATTTCACCCTAAGGGTTAGAACGGGGCCCGAGCAGTTCTTC
>NA|TRBJ1-5|many|TRBV20-1
CSASGLAWGRQPQHF
TGCAGTGCTAGCGGCCTGGCATGGGGACGGCAGCCCCAGCATTTT
>TRBD2|TRBJ2-7|many|TRBV10-3
CAISESGLTYEQYF
TGTGCCATCAGTGAGTCGGGACTAACCTACGAGCAGTACTTC
>NA|TRBJ1-4|few|TRBV4-1
CASSQDHRATNEKLFF
TGCGCCAGCAGCCAAGACCACAGGGCAACTAATGAAAAACTGTTTTTT
>NA|TRBJ1-5|many|TRBV4-2
CASSRVGPNQPQHF
TGTGCCAGCAGCCGTGTGGGTCCGAATCAGCCCCAGCATTTT
>NA|TRBJ1-2|many|TRBV5-1
CASKSDEGYYGYTF
TGCGCCAGCAAATCAGACGAAGGCTACTATGGCTACACCTTC
>NA|TRBJ1-5|medium-sized|TRBV5-1
CASSLGDFQPQHF
TGCGCCAGCAGCTTGGGGGACTTCCAGCCCCAGCATTTT
>NA|TRBJ2-7|many|TRBV5-1
CASSLVGSTYEQYF
TGCGCCAGCAGCTTGGTGGGCAGCACCTACGAGCAGTACTTC
>NA|TRBJ1-5|many|TRBV18
CASSPDSEGNQPQHF
TGTGCCAGCTCACCAGACAGCGAAGGCAATCAGCCCCAGCATTTT
>TRBD2|TRBJ2-7|many|TRBV7-8
CASSPSLAGVRNEQYF
TGTGCCAGCAGCCCCTCACTAGCGGGAGTTCGGAACGAGCAGTACTTC
>TRBD1|TRBJ2-1|many|TRBV2
CASGDRGPYNEQFF
TGTGCCAGCGGTGACAGGGGGCCCTACAATGAGCAGTTCTTC
>NA|TRBJ2-7|many|TRBV20-1
CSATAYEQYF
TGCAGTGCCACAGCCTACGAGCAGTACTTC
>NA|TRBJ1-2|NA|TRBV29-1
CSVVRGATYGYTF
TGCAGCGTTGTTCGGGGCGCAACTTATGGCTACACCTTC
>NA|TRBJ2-2|NA|TRBV24-1
CATQGDIGELFF
TGTGCCACCCAAGGGGATATCGGGGAGCTGTTTTTT
>NA|TRBJ1-1|many|TRBV4-2
CASSQAVGRDTEAFF
TGTGCCAGCAGCCAAGCCGTGGGGCGGGACACTGAAGCTTTCTTT
>TRBD1|TRBJ1-1|NA|TRBV5-6
CASSFPTRDRENTEAFF
TGTGCCAGCAGCTTCCCCACTCGGGACAGGGAGAACACTGAAGCTTTCTTT
>NA|TRBJ2-7|few|TRBV20-1
CSAAGSGAREQYF
TGCAGTGCCGCGGGTTCAGGGGCGCGCGAGCAGTACTTC
>NA|TRBJ2-3|NA|TRBV7-2
CASRGRVSGDTQYF
TGTGCCAGCAGGGGCCGGGTTTCGGGAGATACGCAGTATTTT
>TRBD2|TRBJ2-1|NA|TRBV18
CASSQGTSGNSYNEQFF
TGTGCCAGCTCACAAGGGACTAGCGGGAACTCCTACAATGAGCAGTTCTTC
>NA|TRBJ1-6|many|TRBV5-1
CASKLGATNSPLHF
TGCGCCAGCAAGCTTGGGGCCACAAATTCACCCCTCCACTTT